Below are 21 T cell receptor beta chains sequenced from a single sample in a study of control samples from healthy donors and cancer patients (TCRdb year 2020). Preparation of the library involved the immunoSEQ multiplex PCR assay. Drawn from immuneACCESS, this table holds only the in-frame rearrangements with V and J called that TCRdb kept. Clones are partly lost; checked studies trace under half to an unresolved V gene and leave the rest unexplained. This sample lists 170,000 or so clones; just under 95% were detected once. The top ten clones comprise almost 1.5% of the sample. Sequencing input: blood. These receptor sequences come from a young man in good health.

V gene TRBV28 combines with J gene TRBJ1-6; 9 bases are shared with TRBD1. This CDR3 region has 17 residues. Germline CDR1 is MDHEN and CDR2 is SYDVKM. V trimming: 7 bases; J trimming: 3 bases; junction bases outside the gene matches: 10. Written as DNA, the CDR3 is TGTGCCAGCACCCTGCCGGGACAGGGAGGCTATAATTCACCCCTCCACTTT. It translates to CASTLPGQGGYNSPLHF.

This chain connects TRBV5-1 to TRBJ2-7; TRBD2 is a possible D gene (6 bases). Germline V gives CDR1 SGHRS, CDR2 YFSETQ. The CDR3 spans 15 residues. V dropped 2 bases and J dropped 1 base, with 13 bases sitting between them. CDR3 nucleotides: TGCGCCAGCAGCTTAGGGCGGGGCAGTTCCTACGAGCAGTACTTC. Residues: CASSLGRGSSYEQYF. Complete variable domain (other parts from reference TRBV5-1 and TRBJ2-7): KAGVTQTPRYLIKTRGQQVTLSCSPISGHRSVSWYQQTPGQGLQFLFEYFSETQRNKGNFPGRFSGRQFSNSRSEMNVSTLELGDSALYLCASSLGRGSSYEQYFGPGTRLTVT.

This clone has only one observation. The genes are TRBV19 and TRBJ1-2; 7 nucleotides match TRBD1. The CDR3 has 12 residues. The trim removed 5 bases at V and 5 bases at J, leaving 2 bases unmatched. Germline CDR1 LNHDA, CDR2 SQIVND (reference sequence). This CDR3 reads CASSGQAYGYTF. For the CDR3, the DNA is TGTGCCAGTAGTGGACAGGCGTATGGCTACACCTTC.

This rearrangement joins TRBV7-8 to TRBJ2-7, with TRBD1 matching over 8 bases. The CDR3 has 14 residues. Germline values: CDR1 SGHVS, CDR2 FQNEAQ. The junction had 5 bases not matched to a gene; V was cut back by 5 bases and J by 2 bases. The CDR3 protein is CASSIPGQAYEQYF. The CDR3 DNA reads TGTGCCAGCAGCATTCCGGGACAGGCCTACGAGCAGTACTTC. The variable domain in full, with the rest retrieved from reference TRBV7-8 and TRBJ2-7, is GAGVSQSPRYKVAKRGQDVALRCDPISGHVSLFWYQQALGQGPEFLTYFQNEAQLDKSGLPSDRFFAERPEGSVSTLKIQRTQQEDSAVYLCASSIPGQAYEQYFGPGTRLTVT.

The V and J genes are TRBV6-5 and TRBJ1-1; tentative D call: TRBD1 (5 bases). Per the germline V gene, CDR1 is MNHEY and CDR2 is SVGAGI. Between the trimmed V and J ends, which lost 3 bases and 5 bases, there was a span of 13 bases. The CDR3 has 14 residues. In DNA, the CDR3 is TGTGCCAGCAGTTATAGAGGGGCGGGGACTGAAGCTTTCTTT. As protein: CASSYRGAGTEAFF.

This chain joins TRBV11-3 and TRBJ2-3; D is uncertain. The CDR3 has 17 residues. Germline CDR1 reads SGHNT; CDR2 reads YENEEA. Deletions cut 0 bases from V and 3 bases from J, with 16 bases between. The CDR3, as DNA: TGTGCCAGCAGCTTAGATCGGTGGGATATAGGAACAGATACGCAGTATTTT. This sequence encodes CASSLDRWDIGTDTQYF.

J is TRBJ1-1 and V is TRBV4-2, with D perhaps matching TRBD1 (6 bases). CDR3 length equals 14 residues. Trimming took off 4 bases at V and 4 bases at J, with 13 bases between the two ends. Per the germline V gene, CDR1 is LGHNA and CDR2 is YNFKEQ. CDR3: CASSPRQVGTEAFF. The CDR3 DNA reads as TGTGCCAGCAGCCCGCGACAGGTGGGCACTGAAGCTTTCTTT.

The V call is TRBV5-1, the J call TRBJ1-2, with D tentatively TRBD1 (6 bases). Germline CDR1 SGHRS, CDR2 YFSETQ. The CDR3 loop spans 14 amino acids. V shed 4 bases and J shed 7 bases, with 17 bases lying between them. Here the CDR3 reads CASSPITGKGGYTF. The CDR3 DNA is TGCGCCAGCAGCCCCATTACAGGGAAGGGTGGCTACACCTTC.

V usage is TRBV6-1 and J usage is TRBJ1-5; D possibly corresponds to TRBD1 (6 bases). Trimming removed 2 bases at V and 4 bases at J, with 12 bases between. The CDR3 is 15 residues long. Germline CDR1 MNHNS, CDR2 SASEGT. Here the CDR3 reads CASSEWVGQNQPQHF. In DNA form, the CDR3 reads TGTGCCAGCAGTGAATGGGTAGGACAGAATCAGCCCCAGCATTTT.

The V call is TRBV2, the J call TRBJ1-1; D is perhaps TRBD1 (5 bases). V lost 6 bases and J 3 bases, leaving 14 bases between the germline ends. The V gene's germline CDR1 is SNHLY and CDR2 FYNNEI. The CDR3 runs to 14 residues. The DNA for the CDR3 is TGTGCCAGCAGCGGCGGGGGAACCCACACTGAAGCTTTCTTT. Translation gives CASSGGGTHTEAFF.

This chain joins TRBV18 and TRBJ1-3, with D possibly being TRBD1 (6 bases). The CDR3 sequence is 17 residues long. V gave up 3 bases and J gave up 0 bases, with 15 bases separating them. Germline assignment: CDR1 KGHSH and CDR2 LQKENI. The DNA for the CDR3 is TGTGCCAGCTCACCGAGGCCGACAGGATCCTCTGGAAACACCATATATTTT. Protein: CASSPRPTGSSGNTIYF.

V usage is TRBV25-1 and J usage is TRBJ1-4; D is unresolved. V gave up 4 bases and J gave up 0 bases, with 9 bases separating them. Germline CDR1 reads MGHDK; CDR2 reads SYGVNS. This CDR3 comprises 15 residues. DNA for the CDR3: TGTGCCAGCAGTGTTACCAGGTCAACTAATGAAAAACTGTTTTTT. This encodes CASSVTRSTNEKLFF.

The chain combines TRBV14 with TRBJ1-1; 7 bases are shared with TRBD1. CDR3 length equals 15 residues. Germline V gives CDR1 SGHDN, CDR2 FVKESK. V shed 4 bases and J 0 bases; nucleotides not matched to a gene: 5. The CDR3 DNA follows: TGTGCCAGCAGCCCGGGGGGGACAGTGAACACTGAAGCTTTCTTT. Amino acid sequence: CASSPGGTVNTEAFF.

V and J are TRBV5-1 and TRBJ2-3; the D gene is possibly TRBD1 (5 bases). There are 16 residues in the CDR3. CDR1 and CDR2 from the germline V gene are SGHRS and YFSETQ. V dropped 0 bases and J dropped 0 bases, with 11 bases sitting between them. The CDR3 spells CASSLDRISSTDTQYF. DNA for the CDR3: TGCGCCAGCAGCTTGGACAGGATCTCTAGCACAGATACGCAGTATTTT. The full variable domain, completed using reference TRBV5-1 and TRBJ2-3, is KAGVTQTPRYLIKTRGQQVTLSCSPISGHRSVSWYQQTPGQGLQFLFEYFSETQRNKGNFPGRFSGRQFSNSRSEMNVSTLELGDSALYLCASSLDRISSTDTQYFGPGTRLTVL.

The rearrangement joins TRBV10-3 to TRBJ2-5, with D maybe TRBD1 (6 bases). Trimming left V 2 bases short and J 5 bases short, with 9 bases between. Germline CDR1 reads ENHRY; CDR2 reads SYGVKD. The CDR3 is made up of 13 amino acids. The CDR3 loop is CAISEGQTETQYF. The CDR3, as DNA: TGTGCCATCAGTGAGGGACAGACGGAGACCCAGTACTTC.

This chain uses TRBV6-2 or TRBV6-3 with TRBJ2-5; TRBD2 aligns across 10 bases. CDR3 length: 24 amino acids. Germline assignment: CDR1 MNHEY and CDR2 SVGEGT. Trimming cost V 6 bases and J 0 bases; bases outside gene matches: 31. The CDR3 DNA follows: TGTGCCAGCAGCCCCGAAGGGGGAGGAGTGTTTAGCGGGGGGCTCCCACCGTACCAAGAGACCCAGTACTTC. Protein sequence: CASSPEGGGVFSGGLPPYQETQYF.

The V call is TRBV7-2, the J call TRBJ2-2; D remains ambiguous. Germline V gene sequence: CDR1 SGHTA, CDR2 FQGNSA. The CDR3 contains 15 residues. V dropped 1 base and J dropped 1 base, with 7 bases sitting between them. CDR3 region: CASSLVGLNTGELFF. The CDR3 DNA is TGTGCCAGCAGCTTAGTAGGGTTGAACACCGGGGAGCTGTTTTTT.

The chain has TRBV12-3 or TRBV12-4 and TRBJ1-1; no definite D call. The CDR3 loop spans 12 amino acids. V gave up 8 bases and J gave up 4 bases, with 11 bases separating them. CDR3 sequence reads: CASGILGTEAFF. CDR3 DNA sequence: TGTGCCAGCGGAATCCTGGGCACTGAAGCTTTCTTT.

This clone has only one observation. The J gene is TRBJ2-7, the V gene TRBV28; D possibly corresponds to TRBD2 (6 bases). This CDR3 region has 15 residues. Trimming left V 5 bases short and J 4 bases short, with 18 bases between. CDR1 is MDHEN, CDR2 SYDVKM, per germline. CDR3 in DNA: TGTGCCAGCAGTGGACTACGGGACGGCCAGTACGAGCAGTACTTC. It translates to CASSGLRDGQYEQYF. The variable domain in full, completed from reference TRBV28 and TRBJ2-7, reads DVKVTQSSRYLVKRTGEKVFLECVQDMDHENMFWYRQDPGLGLRLIYFSYDVKMKEKGDIPEGYSVSREKKERFSLILESASTNQTSMYLCASSGLRDGQYEQYFGPGTRLTVT.

The chain links TRBV5-1 to TRBJ1-6; D unresolved. V lost 0 bases and J 11 bases, leaving 15 bases between the germline ends. The CDR3 sequence is 15 residues long. Per the germline V gene, CDR1 is SGHRS and CDR2 is YFSETQ. The CDR3 spells CASSLDQTPFAPLHF. CDR3 bases: TGCGCCAGCAGCTTGGATCAAACACCATTCGCACCCCTCCACTTT.

The chain recombines TRBV27 with TRBJ1-6, with D uncertain. V lost 6 bases to trimming and J lost 5 bases, with 17 bases between them. Germline CDR1 is MNHEY and CDR2 is SMNVEV (reference sequence). This CDR3 is 16 amino acids long. CDR3 bases: TGTGCCAGCAGCCCTTGGGCGGGTCCAGATAATTCACCCCTCCACTTT. It yields the protein CASSPWAGPDNSPLHF.